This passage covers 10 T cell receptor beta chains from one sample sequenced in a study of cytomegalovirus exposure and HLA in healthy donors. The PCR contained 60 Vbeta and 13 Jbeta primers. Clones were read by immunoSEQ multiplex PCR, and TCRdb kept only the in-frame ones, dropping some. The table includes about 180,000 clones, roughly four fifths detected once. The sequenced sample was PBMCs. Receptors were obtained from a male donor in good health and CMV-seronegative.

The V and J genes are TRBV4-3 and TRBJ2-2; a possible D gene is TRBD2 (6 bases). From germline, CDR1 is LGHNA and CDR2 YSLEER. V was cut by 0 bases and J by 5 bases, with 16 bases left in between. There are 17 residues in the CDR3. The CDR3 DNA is TGCGCCAGCAGCCAAGAACGGCGGGGCGAGGTAACCGGGGAGCTGTTTTTT. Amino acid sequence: CASSQERRGEVTGELFF.

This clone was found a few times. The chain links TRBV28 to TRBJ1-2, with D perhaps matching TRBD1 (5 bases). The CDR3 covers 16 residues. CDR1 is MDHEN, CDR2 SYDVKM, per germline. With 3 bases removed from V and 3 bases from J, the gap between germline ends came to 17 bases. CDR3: CASSLRQIRVYYGYTF. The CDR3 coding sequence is TGTGCCAGCAGTTTGCGACAGATCCGAGTTTACTATGGCTACACCTTC.

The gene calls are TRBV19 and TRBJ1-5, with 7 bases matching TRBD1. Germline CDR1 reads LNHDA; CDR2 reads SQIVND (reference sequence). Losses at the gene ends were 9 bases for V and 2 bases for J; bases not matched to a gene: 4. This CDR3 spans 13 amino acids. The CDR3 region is CASGDRGNQPQHF. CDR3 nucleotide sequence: TGTGCCAGCGGTGACAGGGGCAATCAGCCCCAGCATTTT.

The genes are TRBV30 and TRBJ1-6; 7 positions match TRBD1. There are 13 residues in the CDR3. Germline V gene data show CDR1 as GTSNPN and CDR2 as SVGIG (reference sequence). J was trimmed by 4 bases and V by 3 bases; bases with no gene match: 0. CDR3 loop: CAWRGQYNSPLHF. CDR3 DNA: TGTGCCTGGAGGGGACAGTATAATTCACCCCTCCACTTT.

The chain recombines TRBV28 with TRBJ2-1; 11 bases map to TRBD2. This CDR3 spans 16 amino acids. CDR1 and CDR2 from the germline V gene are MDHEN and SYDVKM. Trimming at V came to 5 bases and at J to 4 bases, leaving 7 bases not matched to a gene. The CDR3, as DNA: TGTGCCAGCAGTGGGTCGACTAGCGGGGATTACAATGAGCAGTTCTTC. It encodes CASSGSTSGDYNEQFF.

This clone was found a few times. CDR3 region: CAWSHRDNQPQHF. The CDR3 DNA follows: TGTGCCTGGAGTCACAGGGACAATCAGCCCCAGCATTTT. The rearrangement links TRBV30 to TRBJ1-5, with D maybe TRBD1 (6 bases). The CDR3 covers 13 residues. Per the germline V gene, CDR1 is GTSNPN and CDR2 is SVGIG (reference sequence). Trimming left V 2 bases short and J 3 bases short, with 8 bases between.

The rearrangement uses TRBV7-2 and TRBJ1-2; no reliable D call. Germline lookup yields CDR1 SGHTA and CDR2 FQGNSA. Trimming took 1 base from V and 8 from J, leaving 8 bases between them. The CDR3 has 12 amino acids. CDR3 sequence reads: CASSLGWSGYTF. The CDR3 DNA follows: TGTGCCAGCAGCTTAGGGTGGAGCGGCTACACCTTC.

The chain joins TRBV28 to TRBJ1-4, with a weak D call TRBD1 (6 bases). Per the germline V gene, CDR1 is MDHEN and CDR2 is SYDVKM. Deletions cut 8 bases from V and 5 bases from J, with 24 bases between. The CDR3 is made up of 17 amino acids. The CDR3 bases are TGTGCCAGCGGCTTGATGGGACCAGGGGTTTTAAATGAAAAACTGTTTTTT. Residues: CASGLMGPGVLNEKLFF. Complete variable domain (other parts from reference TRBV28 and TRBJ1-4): DVKVTQSSRYLVKRTGEKVFLECVQDMDHENMFWYRQDPGLGLRLIYFSYDVKMKEKGDIPEGYSVSREKKERFSLILESASTNQTSMYLCASGLMGPGVLNEKLFFGSGTQLSVL.

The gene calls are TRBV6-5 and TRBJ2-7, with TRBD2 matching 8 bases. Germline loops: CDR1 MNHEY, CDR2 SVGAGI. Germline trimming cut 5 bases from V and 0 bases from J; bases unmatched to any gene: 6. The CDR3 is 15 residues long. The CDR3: CASSPGGGFSYEQYF. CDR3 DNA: TGTGCCAGCAGTCCCGGGGGGGGCTTCTCCTACGAGCAGTACTTC.

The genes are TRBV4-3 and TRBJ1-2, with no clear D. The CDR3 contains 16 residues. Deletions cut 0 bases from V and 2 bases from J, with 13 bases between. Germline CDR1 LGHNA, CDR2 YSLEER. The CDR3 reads CASSQDFQEVNYGYTF. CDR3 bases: TGCGCCAGCAGCCAAGATTTCCAGGAAGTCAACTATGGCTACACCTTC.